What follows are 17 T cell receptor beta chains derived from one specimen sequenced in a study of blood T cell repertoires in COVID-19. Generated by immunoSEQ multiplex PCR, the TCRdb table keeps only in-frame clones and is missing some. The sample consists of 200,000 to 250,000 clones, roughly four fifths of them appearing once. The sample taken for sequencing was peripheral blood. Every receptor here comes from a woman of 80 years or more with COVID-19, enrolled during active disease.

V gene TRBV6-5 combines with J gene TRBJ1-5; 7 nucleotides match TRBD1. Losses at the gene ends were 4 bases for V and 3 bases for J; bases not matched to a gene: 9. The CDR3 is made up of 16 amino acids. Per the germline V gene, CDR1 is MNHEY and CDR2 is SVGAGI. CDR3 residues: CASSFPPGTVNQPQHF. The CDR3 nucleotides are TGTGCCAGCAGTTTTCCCCCCGGGACAGTCAATCAGCCCCAGCATTTT.

This chain joins TRBV28 and TRBJ1-4; possibly TRBD1 for D (6 bases). This CDR3 spans 14 amino acids. With 2 bases removed from V and 5 bases from J, the gap between germline ends came to 9 bases. The germline V gene has CDR1 MDHEN and CDR2 SYDVKM. The CDR3, as DNA: TGTGCCAGCAGTTTAAGGGGGAACAATGAAAAACTGTTTTTT. Translated: CASSLRGNNEKLFF.

The chain couples TRBV9 to TRBJ2-5, with TRBD2 identical over 8 bases. The CDR3 loop spans 16 amino acids. CDR1 and CDR2 (germline): SGDLS, YYNGEE. J gave up 5 bases and V 0 bases, and 9 bases lay outside the gene matches. CDR3 DNA: TGTGCCAGCAGCGTAGGTGGGCTAGCGGGCAGGGAGACCCAGTACTTC. As protein: CASSVGGLAGRETQYF.

J is TRBJ1-5 and V is TRBV27, with 9 bases lining up with TRBD1. There are 15 residues in the CDR3. V lost 6 bases and J lost 2; bases outside the gene matches: 5. Germline CDR1 and CDR2: MNHEY and SMNVEV (reference sequence). The CDR3 region is CASRDRQGGNQPQHF. The CDR3 nucleotides read TGTGCCAGCAGAGATCGACAGGGGGGCAATCAGCCCCAGCATTTT.

The chain carries TRBV5-5 and TRBJ2-3; unclear D gene. This CDR3 has 15 residues. V was clipped by 0 bases and J by 5 bases, with 13 bases between them. The germline gives CDR1 SGHKS, CDR2 YYEKEE (reference sequence). The CDR3 DNA sequence: TGTGCCAGCAGCTTGGGAGCACCTTCGAAAGATACGCAGTATTTT. This gives the protein CASSLGAPSKDTQYF.

This clone was seen a handful of times. The rearrangement joins TRBV6-5 to TRBJ1-2; D is perhaps TRBD1 (5 bases). Deletions cut 7 bases from V and 7 bases from J, with 22 bases between. Germline CDR1 reads MNHEY; CDR2 reads SVGAGI. The length of the CDR3 is 15 residues. In DNA form, the CDR3 reads TGTGCCAGCAAGTTTGATAACAGGCGTGAAGTTGGCTACACCTTC. The encoded protein is CASKFDNRREVGYTF.

This chain links TRBV28 with TRBJ2-7, with D possibly TRBD1 on 6 matching bases. The CDR3 consists of 15 residues. V lost 4 bases and J lost 2, with 15 bases in between. CDR1 is MDHEN and CDR2 is SYDVKM in the germline V gene. Here the CDR3 reads CASSSQGTVPYEQYF. The CDR3 DNA is TGTGCCAGCAGTTCCCAGGGGACGGTTCCCTACGAGCAGTACTTC.

The chain links TRBV30 to TRBJ1-1, with 7 bases aligning to TRBD1. CDR3 size: 15 residues. The ends lost 2 bases at V and 0 bases at J; junction bases unmatched: 6. The germline CDR1 and CDR2 sequences are GTSNPN and SVGIG (reference sequence). CDR3 bases: TGTGCCTGGAGTAGGGCAGGGGGTCTGAACACTGAAGCTTTCTTT. Amino acid sequence: CAWSRAGGLNTEAFF.

This rearrangement joins TRBV30 to TRBJ1-1; D call uncertain. CDR1 is GTSNPN, CDR2 SVGIG, per germline (reference sequence). The CDR3 consists of 12 residues. The CDR3 is CAFGRRDTEAFF. CDR3 nucleotides: TGTGCTTTTGGCAGACGGGACACTGAAGCTTTCTTT.

The genes are TRBV6-1 and TRBJ1-2; the D gene is possibly TRBD1 (5 bases). V dropped 5 bases and J dropped 5 bases, with 12 bases sitting between them. The germline V gene encodes CDR1 MNHNS and CDR2 SASEGT. This CDR3 region has 13 residues. CDR3 sequence reads: CASSPDRSYGYTF. In DNA form, the CDR3 reads TGTGCCAGCAGTCCCGACAGATCTTATGGCTACACCTTC.

V is TRBV4-2 and J is TRBJ1-4, with 9 bases matching TRBD1. This CDR3 is built from 16 residues. Trimming at V came to 0 bases and at J to 7 bases, leaving 6 bases not matched to a gene. Germline CDR1 reads LGHNA; CDR2 reads YNFKEQ. The CDR3 protein is CASSQEGGTGFEKLFF. CDR3 nucleotide sequence: TGTGCCAGCAGCCAAGAGGGAGGGACAGGGTTTGAAAAACTGTTTTTT.

The table lists this clone with a count of one. DNA for the CDR3: TGTGCCTGGAGTGGACAGGTTTTTGGGGAAAAACTGTTTTTT. This translates into CAWSGQVFGEKLFF. J is TRBJ1-4 and V is TRBV30, with TRBD1 as a possible D gene (6 bases). V was pared by 1 base and J by 8 bases, with 14 bases between. The CDR3 spans 14 residues. Germline loops: CDR1 GTSNPN, CDR2 SVGIG (reference sequence).

The chain carries TRBV12-3 or TRBV12-4 and TRBJ2-5; 8 bases are a match to TRBD2. Unmatched junction bases numbered 2, after V lost 3 bases and J lost 5 bases. There are 13 residues in the CDR3. The CDR3 nucleotides read TGTGCCAGCAGTTTTTCGGGGGGGGAGACCCAGTACTTC. It specifies CASSFSGGETQYF.

The chain couples TRBV9 to TRBJ1-2; possibly TRBD1 for D (6 bases). There are 15 residues in the CDR3. Germline V gene lookup returns CDR1 SGDLS and CDR2 YYNGEE. Trimming removed 0 bases from V and 4 bases from J, with 13 bases in between. CDR3 amino acids: CASSVELGAAYGYTF. The CDR3 nucleotides are TGTGCCAGCAGCGTAGAGCTGGGGGCGGCCTATGGCTACACCTTC. Filled out from reference TRBV9 and TRBJ1-2, the complete variable domain reads DSGVTQTPKHLITATGQRVTLRCSPRSGDLSVYWYQQSLDQGLQFLIQYYNGEERAKGNILERFSAQQFPDLHSELNLSSLELGDSALYFCASSVELGAAYGYTFGSGTRLTVV.

The V and J genes are TRBV4-2 and TRBJ2-1; the match to TRBD1 covers 7 bases. Germline lookup yields CDR1 LGHNA and CDR2 YNFKEQ. This CDR3 has 17 amino acids. V shed 2 bases and J 7 bases; nucleotides not matched to a gene: 14. CDR3 in amino acids: CASSQSSGGQQWNEQFF. As DNA, the CDR3 is TGTGCCAGCAGCCAATCCTCAGGGGGACAGCAGTGGAATGAGCAGTTCTTC.

The chain uses TRBV9 and TRBJ1-1, with 9 bases aligning to TRBD1. CDR1 and CDR2 (germline): SGDLS, YYNGEE. The CDR3 covers 15 residues. The V and J ends lost 3 bases and 5 bases, in that order; junction bases with no gene match: 8. DNA of the CDR3: TGTGCCAGCAGCGCCCCGCACAGGGGGCGAACTGAAGCTTTCTTT. The encoded protein is CASSAPHRGRTEAFF.

This rearrangement joins TRBV5-6 to TRBJ1-2; possible D gene TRBD1, 6 bases. V was clipped by 2 bases and J by 9 bases, with 20 bases between them. Per germline, CDR1 SGHDT and CDR2 YYEEEE. The CDR3 sequence is 15 residues long. CDR3 coding DNA: TGTGCCAGCAGCTTTTTCGCCAGGGGTGAAGCGAGCTACACCTTC. As protein: CASSFFARGEASYTF.